This is a list of T cell receptor beta chains from one sample in a study of T cell repertoires in cytomegalovirus infection. TCRdb recomputed calls from the reads with MiXCR, one row per CDR3 protein. The data hold 200,000 to 300,000 distinct CDR3 sequences, with roughly 6.5% observed a single time. Sample: PBMCs. Receptors were obtained from a human donor in good health (CMV status not recorded). Some clones in this sample may be carry-over from other donors' samples. The CDR3 runs from the conserved cysteine through the conserved F or W. The order of the fields is D gene, V gene, clone size, J gene, CDR3 DNA, CDR3 protein. A D gene is named only where the DNA matches it firmly. Clone size is stated in some rows and not others, as once, few, many or a class when expanded.

D: .
V: TRBV7-9
size: many
J: TRBJ2-6
DNA: TGTGCCAGCAGCTTAGTACTAGGGACTTACAGCTCTGGGGCCAACGTCCTGACTTTC
CDR3: CASSLVLGTYSSGANVLTF

D: .
V: TRBV5-6
size: many
J: TRBJ2-2
DNA: TGTGCCAGCAGCGCTGCGGCGACAGGCGGGGAGCTGTTTTTT
CDR3: CASSAAATGGELFF

D: .
V: TRBV9
size: many
J: TRBJ1-5
DNA: TGTGCCAGCAGCGGGGGACGGGGTAGCAATCAGCCCCAGCATTTT
CDR3: CASSGGRGSNQPQHF

D: .
V: TRBV20-1
size: few
J: TRBJ1-5
DNA: TGCAGTGCTAAAGGGATTCTCAATCAGCCCCAGCATTTT
CDR3: CSAKGILNQPQHF

D: .
V: TRBV7-6
size: many
J: TRBJ2-7
DNA: TGTGCCAGCAGCTTAGGGGGTGGCGAGCAGTACTTC
CDR3: CASSLGGGEQYF

D: .
V: TRBV7-2
size: many
J: TRBJ2-7
DNA: TGTGCCAGCGGTCGACAGACATCCTACGAGCAGTACTTC
CDR3: CASGRQTSYEQYF

D: .
V: TRBV20-1
size: many
J: TRBJ1-3
DNA: TGCAGTGCTAGAGAGCCAGGCTCTGGAAACACCATATATTTT
CDR3: CSAREPGSGNTIYF

D: TRBD2
V: TRBV19
size: many
J: TRBJ2-5
DNA: TGTGCCAGTAGTGGTACGCGGGGGGTCCAAGAGACCCAGTACTTC
CDR3: CASSGTRGVQETQYF

D: .
V: TRBV25-1
size: many
J: TRBJ2-5
DNA: TGTGCCAGCAGTGTTATGGGAAGAGGCCAAGAGACCCAGTACTTC
CDR3: CASSVMGRGQETQYF

D: .
V: TRBV20-1
size: many
J: TRBJ2-5
DNA: TGCAGTGCTATCAACCAGACCCAGTACTTC
CDR3: CSAINQTQYF

D: .
V: TRBV7-2
size: many
J: TRBJ1-1
DNA: TGTGCCAGCAGCTTAGTGGTCAGGAACACTGAAGCTTTCTTT
CDR3: CASSLVVRNTEAFF

D: TRBD2
V: TRBV28
size: many
J: TRBJ2-3
DNA: TGTGCCAGCAGACCCGGACTAGCGGGGGGATCACTCACAGATACGCAGTATTTT
CDR3: CASRPGLAGGSLTDTQYF

D: .
V: TRBV20-1
size: many
J: TRBJ2-5
DNA: TGCAGTGCTAGAGATCGAAGGGGCGGAGAGACCCAGTACTTC
CDR3: CSARDRRGGETQYF

D: TRBD1
V: TRBV7-2
size: many
J: TRBJ2-7
DNA: TGTGCCAGCAGCAAACAGGGGGCCGACTCCTACGAGCAGTACTTC
CDR3: CASSKQGADSYEQYF

D: .
V: TRBV6-1
size: many
J: TRBJ2-5
DNA: TGTGCCAGCAGTCGCGGATTCTCAGATTGGGAGACCCAGTACTTC
CDR3: CASSRGFSDWETQYF

D: TRBD1
V: TRBV6-4
size: many
J: TRBJ2-3
DNA: TGTGCCAGCAGTGACTCGAATCCAGGGGGCGGCACAGATACGCAGTATTTT
CDR3: CASSDSNPGGGTDTQYF

D: .
V: TRBV7-2
size: many
J: TRBJ1-5
DNA: TGTGCCAGCAGCTTAAACCCCCCCAGGGTTGGTCAGCCCCAGCATTTT
CDR3: CASSLNPPRVGQPQHF

D: .
V: TRBV6-1
size: many
J: TRBJ2-3
DNA: TGTGCCAGCAGTTATAGGGGTAATCCCCCAGATACGCAGTATTTT
CDR3: CASSYRGNPPDTQYF

D: TRBD1
V: TRBV5-4
size: many
J: TRBJ2-2
DNA: TGTGCCAGCAGCTTCCAGGGGGCGAACACCGGGGAGCTGTTTTTT
CDR3: CASSFQGANTGELFF

D: .
V: TRBV7-2
size: many
J: TRBJ2-1
DNA: TGTGCCAGCAGCTTGGACACTAGTCCTCGGCAGTTCTTC
CDR3: CASSLDTSPRQFF

D: .
V: TRBV30
size: many
J: TRBJ1-2
DNA: TGTGCCTGGACCCGGGACACTCGCTACACCTTC
CDR3: CAWTRDTRYTF

D: .
V: TRBV6-2/TRBV6-3
size: many
J: TRBJ2-1
DNA: TGTGCCAGCAGATACGGGGGATACAATGAGCAGTTCTTC
CDR3: CASRYGGYNEQFF

D: .
V: TRBV20-1
size: many
J: TRBJ2-7
DNA: TGCAGTGCTAGAGATATTCGATTCCCCGCCGAGCAGTACTTC
CDR3: CSARDIRFPAEQYF

D: .
V: TRBV5-5
size: many
J: TRBJ1-2
DNA: TGTGCCAGCAGGGGGGGGCTTCGCGGCTACACCTTC
CDR3: CASRGGLRGYTF

D: TRBD1
V: TRBV12-5
size: many
J: TRBJ2-7
DNA: TGTGCTAGTGGTATACAGGGGGCAATCTACGAGCAGTACTTC
CDR3: CASGIQGAIYEQYF

D: .
V: TRBV2
size: .
J: TRBJ1-2
DNA: TGTGCCAGCAGGATGGCGGGAGCAAACTATGGCTACACCTTC
CDR3: CASRMAGANYGYTF

D: .
V: TRBV7-9
size: many
J: TRBJ1-2
DNA: TGTGCCAGCAGCTTAGTCTCGGACGGCTACACCTTC
CDR3: CASSLVSDGYTF

D: TRBD2
V: TRBV5-1
size: many
J: TRBJ2-3
DNA: TGCGCCAGCAGCTTGACTACTAGCGGGACAGATACGCAGTATTTT
CDR3: CASSLTTSGTDTQYF

D: .
V: TRBV6-5
size: .
J: TRBJ2-7
DNA: TGTGCCAGCAGTAAACCAGGAATCTACGAGCAGTACTTC
CDR3: CASSKPGIYEQYF

D: .
V: TRBV5-1
size: many
J: TRBJ2-6
DNA: TGCGCCAGCAGCTTGGGAGCGGCCTTCTCTGGGGCCAACGTCCTGACTTTC
CDR3: CASSLGAAFSGANVLTF

D: .
V: TRBV5-5
size: many
J: TRBJ2-1
DNA: TGTGCCAGCAGCTCGACGGGAGATGGCTACAATGAGCAGTTCTTC
CDR3: CASSSTGDGYNEQFF

D: TRBD2
V: TRBV7-2
size: .
J: TRBJ2-7
DNA: TGTGCCAGCAGCTTGCGGGGGGCGATCCCCCCGTACTTC
CDR3: CASSLRGAIPPYF

D: .
V: TRBV6-2/TRBV6-3
size: .
J: TRBJ2-4
DNA: TGTGCCAGCAGTTACTCTGGGATTTGGGTGTACTTC
CDR3: CASSYSGIWVYF

D: .
V: TRBV7-2
size: many
J: TRBJ2-2
DNA: TGTGCCAGCAGGTCGGGTTTCACGAACACCGGGGAGCTGTTTTTT
CDR3: CASRSGFTNTGELFF

D: .
V: TRBV20-1
size: .
J: TRBJ2-5
DNA: TGCAGTGCTAGAGATGAGGGGCTGGGGGAGACCCAGTACTTC
CDR3: CSARDEGLGETQYF

D: TRBD1
V: TRBV5-1
size: many
J: TRBJ2-5
DNA: TGCGCCACCGGGACAGGGGGGATCGGAGAGACCCAGTACTTC
CDR3: CATGTGGIGETQYF

D: TRBD1
V: TRBV20-1
size: many
J: TRBJ2-7
DNA: TGCAGTGCCCTTCCCCTGGACAGGACCTACGAGCAGTACTTC
CDR3: CSALPLDRTYEQYF

D: .
V: TRBV14
size: few
J: TRBJ2-2
DNA: TGTGCCAGCAGCCAAGATCTTGGAGGGCACGCCGGGGAGCTGTTTTTT
CDR3: CASSQDLGGHAGELFF

D: TRBD2
V: TRBV20-1
size: many
J: TRBJ2-1
DNA: TGCAGTGCTAAAACCGGGACTAGCGGGGGGGCGTCTGAGCAGTTCTTC
CDR3: CSAKTGTSGGASEQFF

D: .
V: TRBV7-8
size: many
J: TRBJ2-1
DNA: TGTGCCAGCAGTCCCGGGGGAGATATTAATGAGCAGTTCTTC
CDR3: CASSPGGDINEQFF

D: .
V: TRBV5-4
size: many
J: TRBJ2-2
DNA: TGTGCCAGCACCTATTTCGGACAGACGAACACCGGGGAGCTGTTTTTT
CDR3: CASTYFGQTNTGELFF

D: .
V: TRBV7-2
size: many
J: TRBJ1-3
DNA: TGTGCCAGCAGCTCCCAAGCGGCGTCGGGGATCTCTGGAAACACCATATATTTT
CDR3: CASSSQAASGISGNTIYF

D: .
V: TRBV3-1
size: few
J: TRBJ1-1
DNA: TGTGCCAGCAGCTCCACAGGCGCTGAAGCTTTCTTT
CDR3: CASSSTGAEAFF

D: .
V: TRBV28
size: many
J: TRBJ2-5
DNA: TGTGCCAGCAGTGACGACAGTAACGTGTGGAAGACCCAGTACTTC
CDR3: CASSDDSNVWKTQYF

D: TRBD2
V: TRBV7-7
size: many
J: TRBJ2-3
DNA: TGTGCCAGCAGCTTACTAGCGGGGACTGGAGCAGATACGCAGTATTTT
CDR3: CASSLLAGTGADTQYF

D: TRBD2
V: TRBV19
size: many
J: TRBJ2-3
DNA: TGTGCCAGTAGTATCGGGGACTACCTCCCCACAGATACGCAGTATTTT
CDR3: CASSIGDYLPTDTQYF

D: .
V: TRBV29-1
size: many
J: TRBJ1-1
DNA: TGCAGCGCTGGTACAGGCACTGAAGCTTTCTTT
CDR3: CSAGTGTEAFF

D: .
V: TRBV6-5
size: .
J: TRBJ2-3
DNA: TGTGCCACCCGACAATACACAGATACGCGGTATTTT
CDR3: CATRQYTDTRYF

D: .
V: TRBV11-2
size: .
J: TRBJ1-1
DNA: TGTGCCAGCAGACGAAGGGTGGGGAACACTGAAGCTTTCTTT
CDR3: CASRRRVGNTEAFF

D: .
V: TRBV20-1
size: many
J: TRBJ1-2
DNA: TGCAGTGCTTCGGGGCAGAGCTATGGCTACACCTTC
CDR3: CSASGQSYGYTF

D: TRBD2
V: TRBV24-1
size: few
J: TRBJ2-2
DNA: TGTGCCACCAGTGATCCTTTAAGCGGGGGAAACACCGGGGAGCTGTTTTTT
CDR3: CATSDPLSGGNTGELFF

D: TRBD1
V: TRBV20-1
size: many
J: TRBJ1-1
DNA: TGCAGTGCTGGGGGACAGATGAACACTGAAGCTTTCTTT
CDR3: CSAGGQMNTEAFF

D: TRBD2
V: TRBV29-1
size: many
J: TRBJ2-1
DNA: TGCAGCGTTGGAAATATACGCGGGGGGGCTAATGAGCAGTTCTTC
CDR3: CSVGNIRGGANEQFF

D: .
V: TRBV24-1
size: few
J: TRBJ2-7
DNA: TGTGCCACCAGTGATTTCGGGGAAGCGCAGTACTTC
CDR3: CATSDFGEAQYF

D: .
V: TRBV11-2
size: many
J: TRBJ2-3
DNA: TGTGCCAGCAGCTTACTTAAGGGGTTTACAGATACGCAGTATTTT
CDR3: CASSLLKGFTDTQYF

D: .
V: TRBV6-2/TRBV6-3
size: many
J: TRBJ1-6
DNA: TGTGCCAGCAGTTACTTAAGGACATCTGAAGATTCACCCCTCCACTTT
CDR3: CASSYLRTSEDSPLHF

D: .
V: TRBV10-2
size: many
J: TRBJ2-5
DNA: TGCGCCAGCAATCAGGGGGGAGAGACCCAGTACTTC
CDR3: CASNQGGETQYF